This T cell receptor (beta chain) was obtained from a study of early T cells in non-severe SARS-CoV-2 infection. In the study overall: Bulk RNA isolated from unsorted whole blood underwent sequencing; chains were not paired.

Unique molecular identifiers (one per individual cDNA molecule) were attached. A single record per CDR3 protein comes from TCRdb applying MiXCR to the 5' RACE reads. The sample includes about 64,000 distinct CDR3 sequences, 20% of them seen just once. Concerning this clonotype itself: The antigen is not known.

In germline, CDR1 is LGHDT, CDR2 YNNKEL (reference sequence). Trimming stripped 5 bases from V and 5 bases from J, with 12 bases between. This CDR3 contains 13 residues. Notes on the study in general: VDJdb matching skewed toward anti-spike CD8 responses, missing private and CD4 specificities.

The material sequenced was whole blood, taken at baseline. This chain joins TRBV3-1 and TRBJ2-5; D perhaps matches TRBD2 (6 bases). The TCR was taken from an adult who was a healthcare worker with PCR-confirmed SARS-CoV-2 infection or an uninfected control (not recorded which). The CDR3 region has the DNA TGTGCCAGCAGCGGCACTAGCCGGGAGACCCAGTACTTC. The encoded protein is CASSGTSRETQYF.